This T cell receptor beta chain was captured in a study of naive and memory T cell subsets. Notes on this clonotype: The antigen remains unidentified.

Findings of the study overall: There was no ground truth to check naive and memory subset results. Over 85% of naive TCR sequences appeared only once, unlike memory subsets. In CD4 and CD8 cells, diversity dropped from naive through EMRA.

The CDR3 loop spans 15 amino acids. V dropped 5 bases and J dropped 8; count of bases not matched to a gene: 9. Two oligonucleotides, mixed equimolar, formed the beta constant-region primer covering TRBC1 and TRBC2. The ligated cDNA underwent four PCR rounds using SP2 and nested alpha and beta constant-region primers. TCRdb called the UMI-ligation and nested PCR reads again in MiXCR, with one record for every CDR3 protein. The sample has tens of thousands of distinct CDR3 sequences, about 10% seen once. What was sequenced was naive CD8+ T cells from blood. The chain is built from TRBV12-3 or TRBV12-4 and TRBJ1-5; TRBD1 aligns across 10 bases. The clonotype was recovered from a human donor in good health. Written as DNA, the CDR3 is TGTGCCAGCAGTCCGGACGACAGGGGGCGCGAGCCCCAGCATTTT. Amino acid sequence: CASSPDDRGREPQHF.